The clone carrying this T cell receptor beta chain was detected many times. Its antigen is undetermined. MiXCR, applied by TCRdb to the reads, yields one record per CDR3 protein. The sample shows some 300,000 distinct CDR3 sequences, roughly 9.3% of them seen only once. The data are from a study of T cell repertoires in cytomegalovirus infection. The length of the CDR3 is 15 residues. Unmatched junction bases numbered 7, after V lost 6 bases and J lost 1 base. CDR1 MDHEN and CDR2 SYDVKM come from the germline V gene. Study results and caveats: Of the TCR beta families, the public ones yielded a cumulative frequency that identified carriers of CMV plus the relevant HLA. Ex vivo responses were dominated by HLA-C-restricted CMV-specific TCR beta clonotypes.

This chain joins TRBV28 and TRBJ2-5; 8 bases are a match to TRBD1. The sequence was collected from a human donor in good health (CMV status not recorded). Some clones in this sample may be carry-over from other donors' samples. Sequencing input: PBMCs. This chain's CDR3 is CASSLTTGGQETQYF. As DNA, the CDR3 is TGTGCCAGCAGCCTTACTACAGGGGGCCAAGAGACCCAGTACTTC.